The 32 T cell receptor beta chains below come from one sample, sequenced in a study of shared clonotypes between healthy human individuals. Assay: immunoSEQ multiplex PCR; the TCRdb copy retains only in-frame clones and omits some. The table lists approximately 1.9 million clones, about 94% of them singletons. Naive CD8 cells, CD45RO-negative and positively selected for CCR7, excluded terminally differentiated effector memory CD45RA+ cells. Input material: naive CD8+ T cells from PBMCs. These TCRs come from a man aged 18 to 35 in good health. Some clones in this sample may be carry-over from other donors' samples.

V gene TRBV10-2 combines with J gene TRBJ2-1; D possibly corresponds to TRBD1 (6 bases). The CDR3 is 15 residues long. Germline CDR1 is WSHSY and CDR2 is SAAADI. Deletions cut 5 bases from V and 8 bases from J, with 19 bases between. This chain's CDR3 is CASSSQTLRGHEQFF. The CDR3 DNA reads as TGCGCCAGCAGTTCCCAAACACTCAGGGGCCATGAGCAGTTCTTC.

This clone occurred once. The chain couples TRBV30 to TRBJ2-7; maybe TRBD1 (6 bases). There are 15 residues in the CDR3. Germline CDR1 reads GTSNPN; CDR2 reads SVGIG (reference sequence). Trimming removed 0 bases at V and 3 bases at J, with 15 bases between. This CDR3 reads CAWSVGQGRFYEQYF. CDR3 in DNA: TGTGCCTGGAGTGTGGGGCAGGGGCGATTCTACGAGCAGTACTTC.

The CDR3 DNA follows: TGCGCCAGCAGCCAAACACCAGGGGGTTTCACAGATACGCAGTATTTT. It specifies CASSQTPGGFTDTQYF. The chain uses TRBV4-3 and TRBJ2-3; 7 nucleotides agree with TRBD1. Germline V lookup: CDR1 LGHNA, CDR2 YSLEER. V lost 2 bases and J lost 2; bases outside the gene matches: 7. The length of the CDR3 is 16 residues.

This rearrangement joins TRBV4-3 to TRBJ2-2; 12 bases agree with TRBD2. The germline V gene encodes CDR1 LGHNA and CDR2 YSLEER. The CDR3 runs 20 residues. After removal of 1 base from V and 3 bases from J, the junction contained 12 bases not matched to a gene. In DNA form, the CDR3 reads TGCGCCAGCAGCCAAGTTCTCCTAGCGGGAGGGCCTCTCGACACCGGGGAGCTGTTTTTT. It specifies CASSQVLLAGGPLDTGELFF.

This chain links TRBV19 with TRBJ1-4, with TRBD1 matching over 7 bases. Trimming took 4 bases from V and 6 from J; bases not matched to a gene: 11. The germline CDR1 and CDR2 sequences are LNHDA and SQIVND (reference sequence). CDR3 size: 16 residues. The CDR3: CASSTDSGRGDEKLFF. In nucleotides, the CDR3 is TGTGCCAGTAGTACGGATAGTGGCAGGGGGGATGAAAAACTGTTTTTT.

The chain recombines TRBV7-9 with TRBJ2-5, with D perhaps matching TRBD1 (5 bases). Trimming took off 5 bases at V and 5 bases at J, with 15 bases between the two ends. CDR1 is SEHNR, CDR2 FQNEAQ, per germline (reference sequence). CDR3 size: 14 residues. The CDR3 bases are TGTGCCAGCAGCCAAGGGGCCCTTGGGGAGACCCAGTACTTC. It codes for CASSQGALGETQYF.

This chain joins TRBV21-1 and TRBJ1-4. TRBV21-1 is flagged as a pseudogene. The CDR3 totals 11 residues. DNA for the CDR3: TGTGCCAGCAGCAAAGATGAAAAACTGTTTTTT. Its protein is CASSKDEKLFF.

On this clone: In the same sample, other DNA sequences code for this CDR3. The CDR3, as DNA: TGTGCCAGCAGCTTAGGGTCTAATGAAAAACTGTTTTTT. Residues: CASSLGSNEKLFF. The V and J genes are TRBV7-9 and TRBJ1-4; no definite D call. This CDR3 is 13 amino acids long. V was pared by 1 base and J by 3 bases, with 3 bases between. Germline CDR1 and CDR2: SEHNR and FQNEAQ (reference sequence).

The CDR3 sequence is CAWSGTQSGNTIYF. The DNA for the CDR3 is TGTGCCTGGAGTGGGACGCAGTCTGGAAACACCATATATTTT. The chain employs TRBV30 and TRBJ1-3; D remains ambiguous. This CDR3 region has 14 residues. Germline assignment: CDR1 GTSNPN and CDR2 SVGIG (reference sequence). V was trimmed by 1 base and J by 1 base, leaving 8 bases between them.

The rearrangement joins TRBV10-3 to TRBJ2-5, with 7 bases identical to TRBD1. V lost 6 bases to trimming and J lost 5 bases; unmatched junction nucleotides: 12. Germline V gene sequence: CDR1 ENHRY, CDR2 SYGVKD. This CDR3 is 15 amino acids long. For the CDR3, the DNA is TGTGCCATCAGACCGACAGGGATGGTTGGGGAGACCCAGTACTTC. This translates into CAIRPTGMVGETQYF.

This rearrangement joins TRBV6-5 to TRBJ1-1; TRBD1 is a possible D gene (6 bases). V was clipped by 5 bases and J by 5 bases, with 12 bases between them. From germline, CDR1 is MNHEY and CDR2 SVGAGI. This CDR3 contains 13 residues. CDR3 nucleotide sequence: TGTGCCAGCAGTACAGCAGGGGCAACTGAAGCTTTCTTT. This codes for CASSTAGATEAFF.

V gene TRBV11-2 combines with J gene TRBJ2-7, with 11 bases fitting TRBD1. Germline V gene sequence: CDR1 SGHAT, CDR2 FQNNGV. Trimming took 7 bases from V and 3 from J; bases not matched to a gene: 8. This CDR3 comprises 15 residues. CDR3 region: CASTYGQGAVYEQYF. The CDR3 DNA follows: TGTGCCAGCACCTACGGACAGGGGGCGGTCTACGAGCAGTACTTC.

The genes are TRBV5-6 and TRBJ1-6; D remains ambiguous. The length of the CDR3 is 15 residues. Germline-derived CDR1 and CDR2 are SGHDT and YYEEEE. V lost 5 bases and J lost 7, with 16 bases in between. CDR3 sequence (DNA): TGTGCCAGCAGGATAGAGGGTTTGAGAAATTCACCCCTCCACTTT. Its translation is CASRIEGLRNSPLHF.

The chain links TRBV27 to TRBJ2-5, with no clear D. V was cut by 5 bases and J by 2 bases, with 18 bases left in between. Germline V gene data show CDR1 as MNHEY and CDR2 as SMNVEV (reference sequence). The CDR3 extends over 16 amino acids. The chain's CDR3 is CASSTVPDRKQETQYF. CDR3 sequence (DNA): TGTGCCAGCAGTACCGTTCCCGACCGCAAGCAAGAGACCCAGTACTTC.

CDR3 in amino acids: CASSFGVAGGPRWELFF. The CDR3 DNA follows: TGTGCCAGCAGTTTCGGGGTAGCGGGAGGCCCCCGGTGGGAGCTGTTTTTT. J is TRBJ2-2 and V is TRBV27; TRBD2 aligns across 10 bases. V lost 3 bases, J lost 9 bases, and 13 bases stayed unmatched. Germline CDR1 MNHEY, CDR2 SMNVEV (reference sequence). The length of the CDR3 is 17 residues.

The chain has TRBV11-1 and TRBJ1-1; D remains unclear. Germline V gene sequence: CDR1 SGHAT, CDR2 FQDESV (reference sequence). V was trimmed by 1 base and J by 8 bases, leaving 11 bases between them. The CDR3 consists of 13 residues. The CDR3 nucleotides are TGTGCCAGCAGCTTAGGCGGACGGCAAGAAGCTTTCTTT. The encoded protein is CASSLGGRQEAFF.

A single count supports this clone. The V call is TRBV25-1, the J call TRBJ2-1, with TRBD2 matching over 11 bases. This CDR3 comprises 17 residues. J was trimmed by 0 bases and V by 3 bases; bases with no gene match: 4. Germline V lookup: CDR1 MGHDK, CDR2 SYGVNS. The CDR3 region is CASSDPLAGVSYNEQFF. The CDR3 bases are TGTGCCAGCAGTGATCCACTAGCGGGAGTCTCCTACAATGAGCAGTTCTTC.

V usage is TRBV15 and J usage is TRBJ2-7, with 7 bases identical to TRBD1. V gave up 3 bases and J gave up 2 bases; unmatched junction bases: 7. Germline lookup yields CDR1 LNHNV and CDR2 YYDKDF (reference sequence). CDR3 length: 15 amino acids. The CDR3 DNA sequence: TGTGCCACCAGCAGCGACAGGGTGGGAGCCTACGAGCAGTACTTC. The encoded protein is CATSSDRVGAYEQYF.

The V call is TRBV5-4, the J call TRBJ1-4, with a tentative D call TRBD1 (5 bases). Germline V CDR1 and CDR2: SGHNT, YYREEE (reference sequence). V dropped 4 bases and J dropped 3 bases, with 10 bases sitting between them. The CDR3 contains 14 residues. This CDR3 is CASSRGEANEKLFF. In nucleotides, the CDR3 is TGTGCCAGCAGCCGAGGGGAGGCTAATGAAAAACTGTTTTTT.

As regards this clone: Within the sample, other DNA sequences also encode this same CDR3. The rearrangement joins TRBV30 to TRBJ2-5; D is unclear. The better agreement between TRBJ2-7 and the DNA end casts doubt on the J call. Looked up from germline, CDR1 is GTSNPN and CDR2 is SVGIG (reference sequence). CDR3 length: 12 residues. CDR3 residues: CAWSVGPYEQYF. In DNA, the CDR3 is TGTGCCTGGAGTGTAGGGCCCTACGAGCAGTACTTC.

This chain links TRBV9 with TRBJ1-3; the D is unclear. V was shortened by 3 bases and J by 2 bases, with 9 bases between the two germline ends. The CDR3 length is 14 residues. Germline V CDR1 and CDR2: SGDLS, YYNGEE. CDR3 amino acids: CASSEGPPGNTIYF. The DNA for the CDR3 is TGTGCCAGCAGCGAAGGGCCCCCTGGAAACACCATATATTTT.

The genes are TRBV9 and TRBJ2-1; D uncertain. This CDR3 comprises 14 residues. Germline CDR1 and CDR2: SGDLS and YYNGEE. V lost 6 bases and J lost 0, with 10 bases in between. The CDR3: CASNPSTSYNEQFF. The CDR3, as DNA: TGTGCCAGCAATCCATCCACCTCCTACAATGAGCAGTTCTTC.

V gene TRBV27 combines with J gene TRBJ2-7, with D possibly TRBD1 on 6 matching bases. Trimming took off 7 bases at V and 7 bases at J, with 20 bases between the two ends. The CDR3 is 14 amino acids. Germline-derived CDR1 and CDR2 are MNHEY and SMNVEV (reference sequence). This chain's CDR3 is CASKPQGPFWEQYF. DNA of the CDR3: TGTGCCAGCAAACCTCAGGGGCCCTTCTGGGAGCAGTACTTC.

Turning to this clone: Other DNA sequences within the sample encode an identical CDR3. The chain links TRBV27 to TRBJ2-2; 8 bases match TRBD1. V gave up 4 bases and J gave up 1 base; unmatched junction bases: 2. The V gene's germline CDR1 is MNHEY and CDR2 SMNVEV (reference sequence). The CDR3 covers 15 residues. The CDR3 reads CASSSGTGNTGELFF. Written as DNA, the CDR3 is TGTGCCAGCAGTTCAGGGACAGGGAACACCGGGGAGCTGTTTTTT.

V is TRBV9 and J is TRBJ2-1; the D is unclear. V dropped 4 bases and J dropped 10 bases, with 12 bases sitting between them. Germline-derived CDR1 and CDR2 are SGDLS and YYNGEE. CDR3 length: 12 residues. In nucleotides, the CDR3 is TGTGCCAGCAGCCAGAATAGTCGGGAGCAGTTCTTC. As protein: CASSQNSREQFF.

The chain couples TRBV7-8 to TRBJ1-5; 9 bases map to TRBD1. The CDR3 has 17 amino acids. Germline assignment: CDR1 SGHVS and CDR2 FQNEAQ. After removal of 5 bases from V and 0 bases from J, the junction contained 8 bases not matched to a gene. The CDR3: CASSPGQGFYSNQPQHF. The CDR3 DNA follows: TGTGCCAGCAGCCCCGGACAGGGGTTTTATAGCAATCAGCCCCAGCATTTT. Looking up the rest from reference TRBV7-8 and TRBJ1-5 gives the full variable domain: GAGVSQSPRYKVAKRGQDVALRCDPISGHVSLFWYQQALGQGPEFLTYFQNEAQLDKSGLPSDRFFAERPEGSVSTLKIQRTQQEDSAVYLCASSPGQGFYSNQPQHFGDGTRLSIL.

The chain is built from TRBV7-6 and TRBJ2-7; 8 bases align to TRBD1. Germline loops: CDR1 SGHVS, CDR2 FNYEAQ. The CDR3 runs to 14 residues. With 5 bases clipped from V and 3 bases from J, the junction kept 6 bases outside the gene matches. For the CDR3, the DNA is TGTGCCAGCAGCAATCGGGACAGGAACTACGAGCAGTACTTC. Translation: CASSNRDRNYEQYF. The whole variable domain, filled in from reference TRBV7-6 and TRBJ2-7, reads GAGVSQSPRYKVTKRGQDVALRCDPISGHVSLYWYRQALGQGPEFLTYFNYEAQQDKSGLPNDRFSAERPEGSISTLTIQRTEQRDSAMYRCASSNRDRNYEQYFGPGTRLTVT.

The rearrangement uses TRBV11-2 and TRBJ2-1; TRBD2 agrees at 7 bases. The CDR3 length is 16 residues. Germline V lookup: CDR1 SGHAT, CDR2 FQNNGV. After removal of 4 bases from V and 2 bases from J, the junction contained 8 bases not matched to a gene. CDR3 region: CASSSTRENAYNEQFF. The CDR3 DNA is TGTGCCAGCAGCTCAACGCGGGAGAACGCCTACAATGAGCAGTTCTTC.

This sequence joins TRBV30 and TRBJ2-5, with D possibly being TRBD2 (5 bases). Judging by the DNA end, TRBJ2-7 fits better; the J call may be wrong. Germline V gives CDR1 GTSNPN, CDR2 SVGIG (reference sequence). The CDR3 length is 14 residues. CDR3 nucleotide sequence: TGTGCCTGGAGTGTAATGAGGGAGCGGAGCGAGCAGTACTTC. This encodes CAWSVMRERSEQYF.

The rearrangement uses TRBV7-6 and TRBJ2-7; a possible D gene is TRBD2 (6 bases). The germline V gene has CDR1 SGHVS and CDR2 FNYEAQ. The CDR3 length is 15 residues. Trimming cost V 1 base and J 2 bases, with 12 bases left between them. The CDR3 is CASSLGGGKTYEQYF. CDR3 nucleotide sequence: TGTGCCAGCAGCTTAGGGGGCGGGAAAACCTACGAGCAGTACTTC.

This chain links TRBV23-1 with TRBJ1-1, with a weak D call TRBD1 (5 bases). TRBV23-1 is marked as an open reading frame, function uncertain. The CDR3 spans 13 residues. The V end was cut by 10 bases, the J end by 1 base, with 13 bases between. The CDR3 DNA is TGCGCCACGTGGGCAGGGCCGAACACTGAAGCTTTCTTT. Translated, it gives CATWAGPNTEAFF.

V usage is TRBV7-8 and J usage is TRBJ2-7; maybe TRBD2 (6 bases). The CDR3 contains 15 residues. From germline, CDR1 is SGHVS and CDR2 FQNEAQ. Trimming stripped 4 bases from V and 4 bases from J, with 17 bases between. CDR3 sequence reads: CASSSHRGAHYEQYF. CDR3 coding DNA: TGTGCCAGCAGCTCCCACCGCGGGGCCCATTACGAGCAGTACTTC.